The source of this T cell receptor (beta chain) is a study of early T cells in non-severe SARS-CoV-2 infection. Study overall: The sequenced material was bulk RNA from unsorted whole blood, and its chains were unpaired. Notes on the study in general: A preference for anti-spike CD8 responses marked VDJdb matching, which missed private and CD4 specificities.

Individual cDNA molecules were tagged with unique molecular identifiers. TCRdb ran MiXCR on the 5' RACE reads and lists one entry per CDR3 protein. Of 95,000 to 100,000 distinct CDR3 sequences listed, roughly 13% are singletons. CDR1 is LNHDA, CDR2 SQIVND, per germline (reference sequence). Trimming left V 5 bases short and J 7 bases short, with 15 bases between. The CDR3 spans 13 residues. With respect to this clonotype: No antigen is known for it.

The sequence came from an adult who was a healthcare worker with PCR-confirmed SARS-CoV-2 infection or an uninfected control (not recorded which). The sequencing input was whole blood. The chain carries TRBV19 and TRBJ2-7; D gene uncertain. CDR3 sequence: CASSSRSATEQYF. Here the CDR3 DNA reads TGTGCCAGTAGTTCAAGATCCGCCACGGAGCAGTACTTC.